This T cell receptor beta chain is drawn from a study of CD8 T cells in Susac syndrome. General observations from the study: It was acknowledged by the study that relatively few individuals were included in its TCR sequencing and HLA analysis.

Roughly 0.5 to 1 ug RNA was reverse transcribed with random hexamers. It was immunoSEQ multiplex PCR that amplified TCR beta CDR3 across 54 Vbeta and 13 Jbeta. TCRdb recomputed calls from the immunoSEQ multiplex PCR reads with MiXCR, one row per CDR3 protein. The sample lists more than 150,000 distinct CDR3 sequences; nearly 97% were seen once. The multiple sclerosis controls, all treatment-naive patients, had relapsing-remitting disease that was stable or active. A note on this clonotype: The antigen is undetermined.

This TCR was recovered from a human donor with multiple sclerosis. The sequenced sample was CD8+ T cells from PBMCs.

The CDR3 spells CSVGGSGPDTQYF. DNA of the CDR3: TGCAGCGTTGGTGGGTCAGGGCCTGATACGCAGTATTTT. V and J are TRBV29-1 and TRBJ2-3; D possibly corresponds to TRBD1 (5 bases). This CDR3 region has 13 residues. Germline CDR1 and CDR2: SQVTM and ANQGSEA. Trimming cost V 4 bases and J 6 bases, with 14 bases left between them.